This paragraph reports one T cell receptor (beta chain). This CDR3 contains 17 residues. The V gene's germline CDR1 is SGHNT and CDR2 YYREEE (reference sequence). V lost 1 base, J lost 0 bases, and 2 bases stayed unmatched. The record originates from a study of control samples from healthy donors and cancer patients. Sequenced by immunoSEQ multiplex PCR; TCRdb stores in-frame clones only, minus some. The table includes about 130,000 clones, about 88% detected once. This sequence joins TRBV5-4 and TRBJ2-1, with 12 bases lining up with TRBD2. The TCR comes from a middle-aged man in good health. The sequencing input was blood. The CDR3 loop reads CASSLPGLAGSYNEQFF. CDR3 sequence (DNA): TGTGCCAGCAGCTTGCCGGGACTAGCGGGCTCCTACAATGAGCAGTTCTTC. The complete variable domain, with remaining parts taken from reference TRBV5-4 and TRBJ2-1, reads ETGVTQSPTHLIKTRGQQVTLRCSSQSGHNTVSWYQQALGQGPQFIFQYYREEENGRGNFPPRFSGLQFPNYSSELNVNALELDDSALYLCASSLPGLAGSYNEQFFGPGTRLTVL.